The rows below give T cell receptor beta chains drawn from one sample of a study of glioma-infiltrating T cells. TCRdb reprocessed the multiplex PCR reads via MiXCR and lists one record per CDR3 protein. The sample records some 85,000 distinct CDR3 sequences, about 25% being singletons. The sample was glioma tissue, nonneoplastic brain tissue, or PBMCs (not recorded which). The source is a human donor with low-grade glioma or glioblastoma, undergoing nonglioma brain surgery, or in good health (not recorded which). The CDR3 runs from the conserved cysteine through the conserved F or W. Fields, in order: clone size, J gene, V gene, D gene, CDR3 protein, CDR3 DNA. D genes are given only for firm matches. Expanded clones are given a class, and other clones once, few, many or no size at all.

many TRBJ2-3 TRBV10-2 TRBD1 CASSESTGQGLGDTQYF TGCGCCAGCAGTGAGTCTACCGGACAGGGACTGGGAGATACGCAGTATTTT
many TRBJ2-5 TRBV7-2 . CASSFVSSAQETQYF TGTGCCAGCAGCTTTGTCTCTAGCGCCCAAGAGACCCAGTACTTC
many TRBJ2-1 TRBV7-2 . CASSSTGTGYNEQFF TGTGCCAGCAGCTCTACCGGGACTGGATACAATGAGCAGTTCTTC
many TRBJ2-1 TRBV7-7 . CASSLAPGFNEQFF TGTGCCAGCAGCTTAGCGCCGGGGTTCAATGAGCAGTTCTTC
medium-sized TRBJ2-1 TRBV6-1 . CASSRSNEQFF TGTGCCAGCAGTCGATCAAATGAGCAGTTCTTC
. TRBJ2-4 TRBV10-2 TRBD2 CASSEMRETKNIQYF TGCGCCAGCAGTGAGATGCGGGAGACCAAAAACATTCAGTACTTC
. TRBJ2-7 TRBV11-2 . CASSLAGAGPEQYF TGTGCCAGCAGCTTAGCAGGAGCGGGCCCCGAGCAGTACTTC
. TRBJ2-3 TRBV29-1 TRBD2 CSVVGTSGRSTDTQYF TGCAGCGTTGTCGGGACTAGCGGGAGAAGCACAGATACGCAGTATTTT
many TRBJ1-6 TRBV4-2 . CASTARGALNSPLHF TGTGCCAGCACCGCCAGAGGGGCCCTTAATTCACCCCTCCACTTT
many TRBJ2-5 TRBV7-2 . CASSLSRRARETQYF TGTGCCAGCAGCTTATCGCGGAGGGCGCGAGAGACCCAGTACTTC
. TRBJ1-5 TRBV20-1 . CGARYDNQPQHF TGCGGTGCTAGGTACGACAATCAGCCCCAGCATTTT
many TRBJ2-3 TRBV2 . CASSQLGVAQYF TGTGCCAGCAGTCAATTGGGGGTTGCGCAGTATTTT
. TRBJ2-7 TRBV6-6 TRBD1 CASSYGTGGHEQYF TGTGCCAGCAGTTACGGGACAGGGGGCCACGAGCAGTACTTC
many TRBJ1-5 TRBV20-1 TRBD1 CSAPTGGANQPQHF TGCAGTGCCCCGACAGGGGGTGCCAATCAGCCCCAGCATTTT
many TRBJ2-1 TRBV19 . CASSIVSGREQFF TGTGCCAGTAGTATAGTAAGCGGCAGGGAGCAGTTCTTC
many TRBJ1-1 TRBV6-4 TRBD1 CASRKNRGTEAFF TGTGCCAGCCGGAAGAACAGGGGGACTGAAGCTTTCTTT
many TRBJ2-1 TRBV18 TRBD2 CASSPSGEVLEQFF TGTGCCAGCTCACCTAGCGGGGAGGTACTGGAGCAGTTCTTC
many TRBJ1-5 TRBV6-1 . CASSDQGNSNQPQHF TGTGCCAGCAGTGATCAGGGAAATAGCAATCAGCCCCAGCATTTT
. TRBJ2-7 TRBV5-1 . CASSLDGSASYEQYF TGCGCCAGCAGCTTGGATGGTAGTGCCTCCTACGAGCAGTACTTC
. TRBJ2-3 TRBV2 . CASRGMGADTQYF TGTGCCAGCAGGGGGATGGGGGCAGATACGCAGTATTTT
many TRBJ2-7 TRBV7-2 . CASSSDNLSYEQYF TGTGCCAGCAGCTCGGACAACCTTTCCTACGAGCAGTACTTC
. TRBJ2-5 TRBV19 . CASSVDLRETQYF TGTGCCAGTAGTGTCGACTTGAGAGAGACCCAGTACTTC
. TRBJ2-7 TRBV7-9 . CASSAAVSYEQYF TGTGCCAGCAGCGCCGCGGTGTCCTACGAGCAGTACTTC
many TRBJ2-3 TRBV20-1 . CSATATDRPQYF TGCAGTGCTACCGCAACAGACCGTCCGCAGTATTTT
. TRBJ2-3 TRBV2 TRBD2 CASLVSGSADTQYF TGTGCCAGCTTAGTGAGCGGGAGCGCAGATACGCAGTATTTT
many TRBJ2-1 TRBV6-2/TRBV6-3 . CASSYTDNEQFF TGTGCCAGCAGTTACACCGACAATGAGCAGTTCTTC
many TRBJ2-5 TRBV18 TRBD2 CASSSRLAETQYF TGTGCCAGCTCATCAAGACTAGCAGAGACCCAGTACTTC
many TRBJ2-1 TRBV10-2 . CASSEPRGKGYNEQFF TGCGCCAGCAGTGAACCTCGCGGGAAAGGGTACAATGAGCAGTTCTTC
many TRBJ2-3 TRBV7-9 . CASSPWTADTDTQYF TGTGCCAGCAGCCCCTGGACAGCAGATACAGATACGCAGTATTTT
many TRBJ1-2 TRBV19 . CASHGGARGSDYGYTF TGTGCCAGCCACGGGGGCGCCAGGGGCTCGGACTATGGCTACACCTTC
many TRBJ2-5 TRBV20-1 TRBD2 CSARDRSTSGGQYF TGCAGTGCTAGAGATCGGTCCACTAGCGGGGGCCAGTACTTC
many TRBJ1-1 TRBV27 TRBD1 CASSLSWDRLNTEAFF TGTGCCAGCAGTTTATCGTGGGACAGATTGAACACTGAAGCTTTCTTT
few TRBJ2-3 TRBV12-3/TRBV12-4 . CASSDLRARAADTQYF TGTGCCAGCAGCGACCTCCGGGCGCGCGCCGCAGATACGCAGTATTTT
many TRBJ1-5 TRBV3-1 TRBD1 CASSLRQGGQPQHF TGTGCCAGCAGCCTCCGACAGGGGGGTCAGCCCCAGCATTTT
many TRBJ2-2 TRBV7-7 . CASSLTDTGELFF TGTGCCAGCAGTCTAACGGACACCGGGGAGCTGTTTTTT
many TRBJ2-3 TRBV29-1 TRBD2 CSVGSGGSTDTQYF TGCAGCGTTGGGAGCGGGGGGTCCACAGATACGCAGTATTTT
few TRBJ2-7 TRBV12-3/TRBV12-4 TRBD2 CASSLYGTSGRKSYEQYF TGTGCCAGCAGTTTGTACGGGACTAGCGGGAGGAAATCCTACGAGCAGTACTTC
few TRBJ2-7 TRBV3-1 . CASSQDPRYEQYF TGTGCCAGCAGCCAAGATCCCAGATACGAGCAGTACTTC
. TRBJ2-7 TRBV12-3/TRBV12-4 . CASSWQRSEQYF TGTGCCAGCAGTTGGCAGCGTTCCGAGCAGTACTTC
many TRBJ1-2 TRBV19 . CASSLLTDNYGYTF TGTGCCAGTAGTCTTTTGACGGACAACTATGGCTACACCTTC
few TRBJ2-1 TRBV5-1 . CASSLASGASTGEQFF TGCGCCAGCAGCTTGGCGTCGGGGGCCTCCACAGGTGAGCAGTTCTTC
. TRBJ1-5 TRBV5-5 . CASSLQQDQPQHF TGTGCCAGCAGCTTGCAGCAGGATCAGCCCCAGCATTTT
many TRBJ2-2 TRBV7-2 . CASTQAANTGELFF TGTGCCAGCACCCAGGCAGCGAACACCGGGGAGCTGTTTTTT
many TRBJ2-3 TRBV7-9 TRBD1 CASSLAGTDTDTQYF TGTGCCAGCAGCTTAGCTGGGACAGACACAGATACGCAGTATTTT
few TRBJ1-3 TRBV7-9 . CASSLEGAGRNTIYF TGTGCCAGCAGCTTAGAGGGTGCAGGGAGAAACACCATATATTTT
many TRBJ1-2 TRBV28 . CASSSGGDDYGYTF TGTGCCAGCAGTTCCGGGGGTGACGACTATGGCTACACCTTC
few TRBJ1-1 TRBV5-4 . CASRRVNTEAFF TGTGCCAGCAGACGGGTGAACACTGAAGCTTTCTTT
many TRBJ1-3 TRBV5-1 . CASRTDSGNTIYF TGCGCCAGCAGGACGGACTCTGGAAACACCATATATTTT